This T cell receptor beta chain came from a study of immune evolution from preneoplasia to lung adenocarcinoma. Measured with immunoSEQ multiplex PCR; TCRdb has only the in-frame clones, and not every one. The sample has approximately 26,000 clones, around 70% seen once. This clonotype was obtained from a person aged 55 to 69 with invasive lung adenocarcinoma. Some clones in this sample may be carry-over from other donors' samples. Material: FFPE invasive lung adenocarcinoma tissue.

The CDR3 DNA is TGTGCCAGCAGCGTAGCTCAGGCACTGCGGGGAGAGACCCAGTACTTC. Encoded protein: CASSVAQALRGETQYF. V and J are TRBV9 and TRBJ2-5; a weak D match, TRBD2 (6 bases). The CDR3 extends over 16 amino acids. Trimming stripped 0 bases from V and 4 bases from J, with 16 bases between. Germline CDR1 and CDR2: SGDLS and YYNGEE. The variable domain in full, with the rest retrieved from reference TRBV9 and TRBJ2-5, is DSGVTQTPKHLITATGQRVTLRCSPRSGDLSVYWYQQSLDQGLQFLIQYYNGEERAKGNILERFSAQQFPDLHSELNLSSLELGDSALYFCASSVAQALRGETQYFGPGTRLLVL.